These 23 T cell receptor beta chains came from one sample sequenced in a study of T cells after yellow fever vaccination (dated by TCRdb to about 2019). Taken with the paper, the label for treatment or condition translates to: live attenuated yellow fever vaccine strain. The library was made by 5' RACE. The run used an Illumina NovaSeq 6000. TCRdb handled the public reads itself, with Q25 trimming in fastp and clone calling in MiXCR, and kept productive beta chains. Every entry covers one CDR3 protein and lists the most common genes and DNA from its rows. Within this sample are 100,000 to 150,000 distinct CDR3 sequences, with approximately 9% of them counted one time only. Roughly 40% of the sample is held by the ten biggest clonotypes. Material: CD8+ T cells sorted from PBMCs, obtained on the day of the yellow fever booster vaccination. The receptors stem from a man younger than 35 who received the YFV17D yellow fever vaccine.

This clonotype was counted only a few times. V is TRBV18 and J is TRBJ1-1, with 8 positions matching TRBD1. This CDR3 contains 13 residues. V lost 6 bases to trimming and J lost 1 base; unmatched junction nucleotides: 1. In germline, CDR1 is KGHSH, CDR2 LQKENI. CDR3 in amino acids: CASSDRGNTEAFF. As DNA, the CDR3 is TGTGCCAGCTCCGACAGGGGGAACACTGAAGCTTTCTTT.

Within the sample, this clonotype is medium-sized. This chain links TRBV19 with TRBJ1-2; tentative D call: TRBD1 (5 bases). V was trimmed by 5 bases and J by 3 bases, leaving 10 bases between them. Germline V gene sequence: CDR1 LNHDA, CDR2 SQIVND (reference sequence). The CDR3 sequence is 13 residues long. CDR3 in DNA: TGTGCCAGTAGTCCCAGACAGTACTATGGCTACACCTTC. This codes for CASSPRQYYGYTF.

In this sample, this clonotype turned up a few times. The rearrangement uses TRBV3-1 and TRBJ1-1, with D possibly TRBD1 on 5 matching bases. The CDR3 sequence is 14 residues long. Germline lookup yields CDR1 LGHDT and CDR2 YNNKEL (reference sequence). V was trimmed by 5 bases and J by 3 bases, leaving 13 bases between them. CDR3 nucleotide sequence: TGTGCCAGCAGCTTAGCCCGGGGGGACACTGAAGCTTTCTTT. Translation: CASSLARGDTEAFF.

Points on this clonotype: The DNA is omitted, as the CDR3 cannot be located on it reliably, and the CDR3 follows TCRdb's listing. V is TRBV5-4 and J is TRBJ2-1; TRBD1, as called in the table, went unchecked against the DNA. Germline CDR1 and CDR2: SGHNT and YYREEE (reference sequence). The CDR3 sequence runs 14 residues, both termini included. CDR3 amino acids: CASSFGPGNNEQFF.

The chain employs TRBV5-1 and TRBJ2-1, with a weak D call TRBD2 (5 bases). This CDR3 is 14 amino acids long. Trimming shortened V by 7 bases and J by 10 bases, and 21 bases separated the two germline ends. Germline V gene sequence: CDR1 SGHRS, CDR2 YFSETQ. The CDR3 DNA follows: TGCGCCAGCGGTACTTTGGAGGCCCCTAACGAGCAGTTCTTC. Its translation: CASGTLEAPNEQFF.

In this sample, this clonotype turned up many times. The chain employs TRBV7-7 and TRBJ2-1, with D hard to call. CDR1 SSHAT and CDR2 FNYEAQ come from the germline V gene (reference sequence). The V and J ends lost 1 base and 0 bases respectively, with 7 bases between them. The CDR3 is made up of 15 amino acids. In DNA form, the CDR3 reads TGTGCCAGCAGCTTAGGCTCGAGCTCCTACAATGAGCAGTTCTTC. This translates into CASSLGSSSYNEQFF. Full variable domain (outside the CDR3, taken from reference TRBV7-7 and TRBJ2-1): GAGVSQSPRYKVTKRGQDVTLRCDPISSHATLYWYQQALGQGPEFLTYFNYEAQPDKSGLPSDRFSAERPEGSISTLTIQRTEQRDSAMYRCASSLGSSSYNEQFFGPGTRLTVL.

The sample holds a few counts of this clonotype. The J gene is TRBJ1-5, the V gene TRBV20-1; D might be TRBD1 (5 bases). V lost 1 base, J lost 3 bases, and 13 bases lay in between. The CDR3 runs to 15 residues. Germline V gene lookup returns CDR1 DFQATT and CDR2 SNEGSKA (reference sequence). DNA of the CDR3: TGCAGTGCTAGAGGCCCACAGGCGAACAATCAGCCCCAGCATTTT. Its translation: CSARGPQANNQPQHF.

This clonotype appeared many times. DNA for the CDR3: TGTGCCAGCAGTCGTAAACCAGGGCTTGAGACAGATACGCAGTATTTT. Protein: CASSRKPGLETDTQYF. V and J are TRBV7-8 and TRBJ2-3; D might be TRBD1 (5 bases). The germline CDR1 and CDR2 sequences are SGHVS and FQNEAQ. The CDR3 spans 16 residues. V was clipped by 6 bases and J by 3 bases, with 19 bases between them.

This clonotype was observed at least ten times. This chain connects TRBV10-3 to TRBJ1-2; D not certain. Trimming left V 6 bases short and J 6 bases short, with 20 bases between. This CDR3 spans 15 amino acids. Germline V gene data show CDR1 as ENHRY and CDR2 as SYGVKD. The CDR3 nucleotides read TGTGCCATCAGCCTGGCTGGACCGGTTGCCGATGGCTACACCTTC. Translated: CAISLAGPVADGYTF.

This clonotype was seen a handful of times. This chain connects TRBV27 to TRBJ1-5; 8 nucleotides match TRBD1. Losses at the gene ends were 5 bases for V and 3 bases for J; bases not matched to a gene: 6. The germline CDR1 and CDR2 sequences are MNHEY and SMNVEV (reference sequence). The CDR3 has 15 residues. CDR3 in amino acids: CASSLTQGANQPQHF. DNA of the CDR3: TGTGCCAGCAGTCTCACTCAGGGGGCCAATCAGCCCCAGCATTTT.

Only a few counts were recorded for this clonotype. The rearrangement uses TRBV7-2 and TRBJ2-5; 11 nucleotides align to TRBD2. V was clipped by 5 bases and J by 5 bases; unmatched bases: 19. The germline V gene encodes CDR1 SGHTA and CDR2 FQGNSA. The CDR3 contains 19 residues. CDR3 in amino acids: CASSPILLVAGGPPETQYF. CDR3 nucleotides: TGTGCCAGCAGCCCTATCTTACTTGTAGCGGGGGGGCCCCCCGAGACCCAGTACTTC.

This clonotype has more than one count but fewer than ten. The chain employs TRBV30 and TRBJ1-4; D not certain. V lost 0 bases and J 0 bases, leaving 17 bases between the germline ends. CDR3 length: 18 residues. CDR1 and CDR2 (germline): GTSNPN, SVGIG (reference sequence). CDR3 bases: TGTGCCTGGAGTGTATACTTCGGAGGAGGTGCAACTAATGAAAAACTGTTTTTT. Encoded protein: CAWSVYFGGGATNEKLFF.

The chain is built from TRBV4-1 and TRBJ1-2, with 7 bases aligning to TRBD1. After removal of 1 base from V and 2 bases from J, the junction contained 4 bases not matched to a gene. CDR3 size: 15 residues. Germline CDR1 and CDR2: MGHRA and YSYEKL. The CDR3 reads CASSQAKGQNYGYTF. CDR3 nucleotides: TGCGCCAGCAGCCAAGCGAAGGGACAGAACTATGGCTACACCTTC.

This clonotype has ten or more counts. CDR3 nucleotides: TGCGCCAGCAGCCAAGTCTGGCAGGGTGTCACAGATACGCAGTATTTT. Translating it yields CASSQVWQGVTDTQYF. The chain joins TRBV4-1 to TRBJ2-3, with D perhaps matching TRBD1 (5 bases). Looked up from germline, CDR1 is MGHRA and CDR2 is YSYEKL. The CDR3 covers 16 residues. Trimming left V 1 base short and J 2 bases short, with 13 bases between.

This clonotype is a singleton in its sample. The CDR3: CASSESGYYEQYF. CDR3 nucleotide sequence: TGCGCCAGCAGTGAGTCCGGGTACTACGAGCAGTACTTC. The chain combines TRBV10-2 with TRBJ2-7; D call uncertain. CDR1 WSHSY and CDR2 SAAADI come from the germline V gene. Trimming removed 0 bases at V and 3 bases at J, with 6 bases between. The CDR3 is 13 residues long.

This clonotype was seen more than once but under ten times. The gene calls are TRBV20-1 and TRBJ2-3; tentatively, D is TRBD2 (5 bases). V lost 6 bases, J lost 6 bases, and 16 bases lay in between. This CDR3 is 13 amino acids long. Germline V gene data show CDR1 as DFQATT and CDR2 as SNEGSKA (reference sequence). The CDR3 DNA reads TGCAGTGCCCGAGGTCGGGGTTCCGATACGCAGTATTTT. The encoded protein is CSARGRGSDTQYF.

This clonotype was seen more than once but under ten times. V gene TRBV7-2 combines with J gene TRBJ2-2; D is unresolved. The CDR3 loop spans 14 amino acids. Germline assignment: CDR1 SGHTA and CDR2 FQGNSA. With 4 bases removed from V and 6 bases from J, the gap between germline ends came to 12 bases. The CDR3 is CASSWTLGAGELFF. The CDR3 nucleotides are TGTGCCAGCAGCTGGACCTTGGGTGCCGGGGAGCTGTTTTTT.

The chain has TRBV2 and TRBJ2-5, with 9 bases that match TRBD2. The V and J ends lost 11 bases and 1 base, in that order; junction bases with no gene match: 14. This CDR3 region has 16 residues. Germline V gene sequence: CDR1 SNHLY, CDR2 FYNNEI. The CDR3 reads CAVDEGAGGFQETQYF. The CDR3 DNA sequence: TGTGCCGTCGATGAAGGAGCGGGGGGATTCCAAGAGACCCAGTACTTC.

This sequence joins TRBV12-3 or TRBV12-4 and TRBJ2-2; no firm D call. The CDR3 consists of 14 residues. Trimming shortened V by 2 bases and J by 1 base, and 5 bases separated the two germline ends. The CDR3 loop reads CASSLLGNTGELFF. CDR3 nucleotides: TGTGCCAGCAGTTTACTGGGGAACACCGGGGAGCTGTTTTTT.

The chain combines TRBV7-9 with TRBJ1-2; D is uncertain. Between the trimmed V and J ends, which lost 5 bases and 3 bases, there was a span of 13 bases. Germline CDR1 is SEHNR and CDR2 is FQNEAQ (reference sequence). The CDR3 extends over 14 amino acids. CDR3 DNA sequence: TGTGCCAGCAGCAGGCAGAACGACGACTATGGCTACACCTTC. Protein: CASSRQNDDYGYTF.

This clonotype occurred a few times. The chain uses TRBV7-3 and TRBJ2-6; 8 bases are a match to TRBD1. Unmatched junction bases numbered 8, after V lost 4 bases and J lost 0 bases. Per germline, CDR1 SGHTA and CDR2 FQGTGA. The CDR3 has 18 residues. This CDR3 reads CASSYGTGPFSGANVLTF. The DNA of the CDR3 is TGTGCCAGCAGCTACGGGACAGGCCCCTTCTCTGGGGCCAACGTCCTGACTTTC.

This clonotype was seen more than once but under ten times. The chain carries TRBV7-6 and TRBJ1-2; D may be TRBD1 (5 bases). CDR3 size: 15 residues. CDR1 and CDR2 (germline): SGHVS, FNYEAQ. Trimming took off 0 bases at V and 6 bases at J, with 14 bases between the two ends. The CDR3 bases are TGTGCCAGCAGCTTAGCGGGGGGACGAGCCGATGGCTACACCTTC. Translation: CASSLAGGRADGYTF.

This clonotype has just a few counts. The rearrangement uses TRBV4-1 and TRBJ1-1, with D unclear. The CDR3 is made up of 16 amino acids. V lost 3 bases and J lost 4, with 18 bases in between. Germline lookup yields CDR1 MGHRA and CDR2 YSYEKL. The CDR3 is CASSQSPTIGITEAFF. The CDR3 DNA is TGCGCCAGCAGCCAGAGCCCCACAATAGGTATCACTGAAGCTTTCTTT.